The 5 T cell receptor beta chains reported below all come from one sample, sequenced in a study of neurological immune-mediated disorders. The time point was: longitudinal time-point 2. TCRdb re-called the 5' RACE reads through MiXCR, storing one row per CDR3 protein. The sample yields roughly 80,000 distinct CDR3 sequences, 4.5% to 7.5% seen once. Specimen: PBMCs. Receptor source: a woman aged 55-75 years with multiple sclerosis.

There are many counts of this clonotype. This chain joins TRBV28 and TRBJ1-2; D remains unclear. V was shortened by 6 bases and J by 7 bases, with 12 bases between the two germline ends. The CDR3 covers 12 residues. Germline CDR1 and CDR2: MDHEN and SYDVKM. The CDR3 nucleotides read TGTGCCAGCAGGAACGATGATCGTGGCTACACCTTC. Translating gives CASRNDDRGYTF.

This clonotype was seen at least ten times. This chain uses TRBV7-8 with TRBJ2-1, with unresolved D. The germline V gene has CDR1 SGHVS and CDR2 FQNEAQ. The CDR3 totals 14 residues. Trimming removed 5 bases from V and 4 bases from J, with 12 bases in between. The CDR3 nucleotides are TGTGCCAGCAGCCAATCCGAATCGTACAATGAGCAGTTCTTC. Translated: CASSQSESYNEQFF.

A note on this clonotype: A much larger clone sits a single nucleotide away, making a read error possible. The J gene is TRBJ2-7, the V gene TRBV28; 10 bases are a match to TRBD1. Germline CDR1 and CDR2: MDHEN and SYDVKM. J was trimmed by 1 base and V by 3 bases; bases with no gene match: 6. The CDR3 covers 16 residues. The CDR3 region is CASSFGRGQGSYEQYF. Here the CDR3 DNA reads TGTGCCAGCAGTTTCGGGAGGGGACAGGGGTCCTACGAGCAGTACTTC.

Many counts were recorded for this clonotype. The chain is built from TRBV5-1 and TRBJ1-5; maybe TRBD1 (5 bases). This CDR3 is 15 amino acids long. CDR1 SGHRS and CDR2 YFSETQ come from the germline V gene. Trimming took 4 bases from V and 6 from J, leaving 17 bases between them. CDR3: CASSPEQASGQPQHF. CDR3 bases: TGCGCCAGCAGCCCAGAACAGGCTTCGGGTCAGCCCCAGCATTTT.

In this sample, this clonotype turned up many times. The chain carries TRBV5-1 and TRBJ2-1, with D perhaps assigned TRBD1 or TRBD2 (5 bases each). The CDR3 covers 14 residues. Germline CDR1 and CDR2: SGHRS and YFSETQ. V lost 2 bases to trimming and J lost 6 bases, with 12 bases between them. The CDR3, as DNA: TGCGCCAGCAGCTTTCCGACGGGGCTCAATGAGCAGTTCTTC. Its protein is CASSFPTGLNEQFF. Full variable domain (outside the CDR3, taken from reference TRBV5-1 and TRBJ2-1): KAGVTQTPRYLIKTRGQQVTLSCSPISGHRSVSWYQQTPGQGLQFLFEYFSETQRNKGNFPGRFSGRQFSNSRSEMNVSTLELGDSALYLCASSFPTGLNEQFFGPGTRLTVL.